This T cell receptor (beta chain) came from a study of T cell responses to AZD1222 COVID-19 vaccine. Study results and limitations: Researchers report vaccine-associated CD4 TCRs spanning spike, with dominance at 160-218 and 743-854. Most donors were white British, females outnumbered males, and clonal diversity was possibly underestimated. All repertoire sampling was performed exclusively after the peak T cell response.

As to this clone: Its target is not known.

Trimming left V 0 bases short and J 0 bases short, with 5 bases between. The CDR3 length is 14 residues. Looked up from germline, CDR1 is SGHRS and CDR2 is YFSETQ. Repertoires were generated with immunoSEQ multiplex PCR, while TCRdb's copy carries only in-frame clones and drops some. This table has 84,000 or so clones, roughly 90% appearing once. The source was peripheral blood, collected on day 0 of MenACWY control vaccination. The receptor was derived from an adult in good health. The chain carries TRBV5-1 and TRBJ2-3, with D unclear. The DNA of the CDR3 is TGCGCCAGCAGCTTGGCTCCCAGCACAGATACGCAGTATTTT. It translates to CASSLAPSTDTQYF.